This T cell receptor (beta chain) derives from a study of OX40 agonist ivuxolimab in advanced cancers. About the study: Patients got intravenous ivuxolimab at 0.01 to 10 mg/kg every 2 weeks. The dose-escalation group included hepatocellular carcinoma, melanoma, renal cell carcinoma and head and neck cancer. Findings of the study overall: Average numbers of expanded clones were greater in CD8+ T cells than in CD4+.

Generated by immunoSEQ multiplex PCR, the TCRdb table keeps only in-frame clones and is missing some. Among some 35,000 clones, about 87% were seen once, and the ten largest hold 32%. Germline assignment: CDR1 SGDLS and CDR2 YYNGEE. This CDR3 is built from 14 residues. V lost 7 bases and J lost 0, with 14 bases in between. Details on this clone: The antigen is not known.

The sequenced sample was CD4+ or CD8+ T cells sorted from blood, obtained in a trial of the OX40 agonist ivuxolimab. This rearrangement joins TRBV9 to TRBJ2-7; weak D call: TRBD2 (6 bases). The source of this sequence is an adult with an advanced solid tumor such as melanoma, head and neck, liver or kidney cancer. CDR3 sequence reads: CASSLGLGSYEQYF. CDR3 bases: TGTGCCAGCTCTCTGGGACTGGGCTCCTACGAGCAGTACTTC.